These 31 T cell receptor beta chains were all obtained from the same sample, sequenced in a study of cytomegalovirus exposure and HLA in healthy donors. Primers included in the PCR were 60 Vbeta and 13 Jbeta primers. The assay was immunoSEQ multiplex PCR, and TCRdb's table has in-frame clones only and misses some. The repertoire has fewer than 95,000 clones, roughly 63% of them found once; the top ten carry roughly 21%. Material: PBMCs. The receptors shown here come from a woman between 50 and 59 years old in good health and CMV-seropositive.

The V and J genes are TRBV7-9 and TRBJ2-5; 8 nucleotides line up with TRBD2. The germline gives CDR1 SEHNR, CDR2 FQNEAQ (reference sequence). Trimming at V came to 0 bases and at J to 5 bases, leaving 8 bases not matched to a gene. CDR3 length: 16 residues. The CDR3 coding sequence is TGTGCCAGCAGCTTAGCCGGAGCGACTAGCGAGGAGACCCAGTACTTC. Translating gives CASSLAGATSEETQYF.

The chain joins TRBV10-2 to TRBJ2-2; unclear D gene. CDR1 is WSHSY and CDR2 is SAAADI in the germline V gene. The CDR3 sequence is 14 residues long. The ends were cut back, 3 bases at V and 4 bases at J, with 9 bases in the middle. The CDR3 coding sequence is TGCGCCAGCAGTGACTATGTACTCACCGGGGAGCTGTTTTTT. It encodes CASSDYVLTGELFF.

This chain joins TRBV6-4 and TRBJ1-5, with 8 bases fitting TRBD1. Germline V gene lookup returns CDR1 MRHNA and CDR2 SNTAGT. V lost 6 bases to trimming and J lost 7 bases; unmatched junction nucleotides: 5. This CDR3 region has 13 residues. The CDR3 region is CASSQGAGQPQHF. The CDR3 coding sequence is TGTGCCAGCAGCCAGGGGGCAGGACAGCCCCAGCATTTT.

The rearrangement uses TRBV28 and TRBJ2-7; 7 positions agree with TRBD2. With 3 bases clipped from V and 2 bases from J, the junction kept 10 bases outside the gene matches. Germline V gene lookup returns CDR1 MDHEN and CDR2 SYDVKM. CDR3 length: 16 amino acids. The DNA of the CDR3 is TGTGCCAGCAGTTTGGTAACAGGACTAGAAACCTACGAGCAGTACTTC. This codes for CASSLVTGLETYEQYF.

V and J are TRBV5-1 and TRBJ2-5; possibly TRBD2 for D (6 bases). Trimming took 0 bases from V and 5 from J, leaving 11 bases between them. This CDR3 is built from 14 residues. CDR1 and CDR2 from the germline V gene are SGHRS and YFSETQ. The DNA for the CDR3 is TGCGCCAGCAGCTTGGCGGACTACGAGGAGACCCAGTACTTC. This sequence encodes CASSLADYEETQYF.

CDR3 nucleotide sequence: TGTGCCAGCAGGCGCACAGGACAGGACTCCTACGAGCAGTACTTC. Protein sequence: CASRRTGQDSYEQYF. The rearrangement joins TRBV2 to TRBJ2-7, with TRBD1 matching over 7 bases. V lost 6 bases, J lost 0 bases, and 8 bases stayed unmatched. The CDR3 extends over 15 amino acids. The germline CDR1 and CDR2 sequences are SNHLY and FYNNEI.

Concerning this clone: Mismatch with germline at one junction end may stem from a read error. The V call is TRBV7-9, the J call TRBJ1-1; D not resolved. The CDR3 is 14 residues long. The germline V gene has CDR1 SEHNR and CDR2 FQNEAQ (reference sequence). The CDR3 region is CSSSLVFEVTEAFF. As DNA, the CDR3 is TGTTCCAGCAGCTTAGTTTTTGAGGTCACTGAAGCTTTCTTT.

This clone came up a few times. This chain connects TRBV28 to TRBJ1-2; TRBD1 agrees at 11 bases. The V gene's germline CDR1 is MDHEN and CDR2 SYDVKM. The CDR3 runs to 12 residues. V trimming: 8 bases; J trimming: 9 bases; junction bases outside the gene matches: 5. The CDR3 DNA is TGTGCCAGCGCCGGGACAGGGGGTCGCTACACCTTC. This codes for CASAGTGGRYTF.

This chain uses TRBV18 with TRBJ1-2; D remains unclear. Deletions cut 1 base from V and 7 bases from J, with 10 bases between. CDR3 length: 13 amino acids. CDR1 and CDR2 from the germline V gene are KGHSH and LQKENI. The CDR3: CASSPLTGPGYTF. The CDR3 DNA sequence: TGTGCCAGCTCACCACTTACCGGTCCTGGCTACACCTTC. Variable domain in full (rest from reference TRBV18 and TRBJ1-2): NAGVMQNPRHLVRRRGQEARLRCSPMKGHSHVYWYRQLPEEGLKFMVYLQKENIIDESGMPKERFSAEFPKEGPSILRIQQVVRGDSAAYFCASSPLTGPGYTFGSGTRLTVV.

The chain carries TRBV19 and TRBJ1-1, with D uncertain. CDR3 length: 11 amino acids. Trimming took off 5 bases at V and 6 bases at J, with 7 bases between the two ends. Germline CDR1 and CDR2: LNHDA and SQIVND (reference sequence). CDR3 residues: CASSLAAEAFF. The DNA for the CDR3 is TGTGCCAGTAGTTTGGCAGCTGAAGCTTTCTTT. Looking up the rest from reference TRBV19 and TRBJ1-1 gives the full variable domain: DGGITQSPKYLFRKEGQNVTLSCEQNLNHDAMYWYRQDPGQGLRLIYYSQIVNDFQKGDIAEGYSVSREKKESFPLTVTSAQKNPTAFYLCASSLAAEAFFGQGTRLTVV.

This chain links TRBV27 with TRBJ2-7, with D unresolved. With 1 base removed from V and 0 bases from J, the gap between germline ends came to 7 bases. Germline V lookup: CDR1 MNHEY, CDR2 SMNVEV (reference sequence). The CDR3 is 14 amino acids. The CDR3, as DNA: TGTGCCAGCAGTTTATTGGGCTACTCCTACGAGCAGTACTTC. Translating it yields CASSLLGYSYEQYF.

This clone occurred many times. The chain couples TRBV5-5 to TRBJ2-7, with unresolved D. The germline V and J ends were trimmed by 2 bases and 1 base, with 7 bases remaining between them. The CDR3 has 13 amino acids. Germline CDR1 and CDR2: SGHKS and YYEKEE (reference sequence). The CDR3 nucleotides are TGTGCCAGCAGCTTCCGTATATCCTACGAGCAGTACTTC. Its translation: CASSFRISYEQYF.

J is TRBJ1-3 and V is TRBV5-1; possible D gene TRBD1, 6 bases. V was pared by 3 bases and J by 0 bases, with 10 bases between. CDR3 length: 15 amino acids. Per germline, CDR1 SGHRS and CDR2 YFSETQ. Here the CDR3 reads CASSWMGASGNTIYF. The DNA of the CDR3 is TGCGCCAGCAGCTGGATGGGGGCCTCTGGAAACACCATATATTTT.

In regard to this clone: Since no conserved phenylalanine or tryptophan closes the CDR3, a read error is the likely cause. V usage is TRBV2 and J usage is TRBJ1-2; D is possibly TRBD1 (6 bases). V shed 5 bases and J shed 3 bases, with 10 bases lying between them. The CDR3 spans 13 residues. CDR1 and CDR2 from the germline V gene are SNHLY and FYNNEI. The CDR3 spells CASSTGTHYGYTL. The DNA for the CDR3 is TGTGCCAGCAGTACCGGGACACACTATGGCTACACCCTC.

This chain uses TRBV7-2 with TRBJ2-5; a possible D gene is TRBD2 (7 bases). Germline lookup yields CDR1 SGHTA and CDR2 FQGNSA. This CDR3 contains 13 residues. Trimming pared 4 bases from V and 5 bases from J, leaving 11 bases between. The CDR3 DNA reads as TGTGCCAGCAGCTCGGGGGGCTTGGAGACCCAGTACTTC. This encodes CASSSGGLETQYF.

The chain has TRBV5-1 and TRBJ1-1; TRBD1 matches at 7 bases. J gave up 2 bases and V 0 bases, and 4 bases lay outside the gene matches. The CDR3 runs to 15 residues. Germline lookup yields CDR1 SGHRS and CDR2 YFSETQ. This CDR3 is CASSLATGINTEAFF. The CDR3 DNA reads as TGCGCCAGCAGCTTGGCGACAGGGATAAACACTGAAGCTTTCTTT.

This chain connects TRBV2 to TRBJ1-3, with D uncertain. CDR3 length: 15 residues. V shed 7 bases and J shed 2 bases, with 15 bases lying between them. The germline CDR1 and CDR2 sequences are SNHLY and FYNNEI. The CDR3 DNA reads as TGTGCCAGCAAGGAGAGTGGATGGGCTGGAAACACCATATATTTT. It encodes CASKESGWAGNTIYF.

The chain has TRBV5-1 and TRBJ1-4; a possible D gene is TRBD1 (5 bases). The V gene lost 1 base and the J gene lost 7 bases, with 8 bases spanning the gap. This CDR3 has 13 amino acids. CDR1 SGHRS and CDR2 YFSETQ come from the germline V gene. CDR3: CASSLWGGEKLFF. Here the CDR3 DNA reads TGCGCCAGCAGCTTGTGGGGCGGTGAAAAACTGTTTTTT.

This clone was observed a few times. The V and J genes are TRBV10-3 and TRBJ2-7, with 8 bases identical to TRBD1. The V segment lost 0 bases and the J segment 4 bases; nucleotides outside the gene matches: 8. The CDR3 is 16 residues long. Germline loops: CDR1 ENHRY, CDR2 SYGVKD. CDR3 loop: CAISESQTGEGYEQYF. In nucleotides, the CDR3 is TGTGCCATCAGTGAGTCACAGACAGGGGAAGGGTACGAGCAGTACTTC.

The V gene is TRBV18, the J gene TRBJ1-1; possible D gene TRBD1, 6 bases. CDR3 length: 17 residues. Germline CDR1 and CDR2: KGHSH and LQKENI. V was trimmed by 6 bases and J by 4 bases, leaving 24 bases between them. This CDR3 is CASSTGLEQGLGTEAFF. As DNA, the CDR3 is TGTGCCAGCTCCACCGGACTTGAACAGGGCCTTGGCACTGAAGCTTTCTTT.

Worth noting for this clone: An end of the junction does not agree with germline; a read error may underlie this. Other nucleotide sequences from this sample produce the same CDR3. CDR3 nucleotides: TGCGCCAGCAGCCAACCCGACACTCTGGGCACTGAAGCTTTTTTT. Translated: CASSQPDTLGTEAFF. The gene calls are TRBV4-1 and TRBJ1-1; the D is unclear. CDR1 and CDR2 (germline): MGHRA, YSYEKL. The CDR3 is 15 amino acids.

The rearrangement links TRBV28 to TRBJ1-1, with a tentative D call TRBD1 (6 bases). The CDR3 loop spans 15 amino acids. CDR1 and CDR2 (germline): MDHEN, SYDVKM. The V gene lost 4 bases and the J gene lost 7 bases, with 19 bases spanning the gap. The CDR3 protein is CASSSNTGQEDEAFF. The CDR3 nucleotides read TGTGCCAGCAGTTCGAATACAGGGCAGGAGGATGAAGCTTTCTTT.

J is TRBJ1-2 and V is TRBV7-8; 9 bases fit TRBD1. The CDR3 totals 16 residues. Trimming at V came to 1 base and at J to 8 bases, leaving 11 bases not matched to a gene. Per the germline V gene, CDR1 is SGHVS and CDR2 is FQNEAQ. The CDR3 reads CASSLVGTGPTGGYTF. The CDR3 DNA reads as TGTGCCAGCAGCTTAGTGGGGACAGGGCCCACCGGGGGCTACACCTTC.

This chain links TRBV30 with TRBJ1-5; a possible D gene is TRBD1 (6 bases). This CDR3 contains 13 residues. Trimming cost V 4 bases and J 4 bases, with 11 bases left between them. Per the germline V gene, CDR1 is GTSNPN and CDR2 is SVGIG (reference sequence). The chain's CDR3 is CAWNQQGNQPQHF. The CDR3 DNA sequence: TGTGCCTGGAACCAACAGGGAAATCAGCCCCAGCATTTT.

J is TRBJ1-1 and V is TRBV7-2, with 8 bases that match TRBD1. Germline lookup yields CDR1 SGHTA and CDR2 FQGNSA. The CDR3 has 13 residues. The junction had 8 bases not matched to a gene; V was cut back by 5 bases and J by 9 bases. Written as DNA, the CDR3 is TGTGCCAGCAGCCTAACCCGACAGGGGAAAGCTTTCTTT. The encoded protein is CASSLTRQGKAFF.

The chain combines TRBV18 with TRBJ1-2, with D hard to call. In germline, CDR1 is KGHSH, CDR2 LQKENI. This CDR3 has 12 amino acids. V gave up 2 bases and J gave up 8 bases, with 9 bases separating them. CDR3 sequence reads: CASSPGVFGYTF. The CDR3 bases are TGTGCCAGCTCACCAGGAGTGTTCGGCTACACCTTC.

The chain carries TRBV7-7 and TRBJ2-2; 8 positions agree with TRBD1. V lost 5 bases and J lost 5; bases outside the gene matches: 13. From germline, CDR1 is SSHAT and CDR2 FNYEAQ (reference sequence). This CDR3 has 17 residues. In DNA, the CDR3 is TGTGCCAGCAGCAAGGACAGGGCTTACTTGTCGACCGGGGAGCTGTTTTTT. Protein: CASSKDRAYLSTGELFF.

CDR3 DNA: TGTGCCAGCAGCCAAGCCCGACAGGGGATTGACAACACTGAAGCTTTCTTT. As protein: CASSQARQGIDNTEAFF. The V gene is TRBV4-2, the J gene TRBJ1-1, with TRBD1 matching 8 bases. Per germline, CDR1 LGHNA and CDR2 YNFKEQ. V shed 1 base, J shed 2 bases, and the junction held 9 bases outside the gene matches. This CDR3 spans 17 amino acids.

The table lists this clone with a count of one. V gene TRBV6-5 combines with J gene TRBJ1-1; a weak D match, TRBD1 (6 bases). In germline, CDR1 is MNHEY, CDR2 SVGAGI. There are 14 residues in the CDR3. The V gene lost 7 bases and the J gene lost 5 bases, with 17 bases spanning the gap. In nucleotides, the CDR3 is TGTGCCAGCATTGCCGTCAGGGGTGGGACTGAAGCTTTCTTT. Translated, it gives CASIAVRGGTEAFF.

The gene calls are TRBV2 and TRBJ2-5; 16 bases agree with TRBD2. Per the germline V gene, CDR1 is SNHLY and CDR2 is FYNNEI. J gave up 2 bases and V 6 bases, and 15 bases lay outside the gene matches. This CDR3 contains 20 residues. The CDR3, as DNA: TGTGCCAGCAGCGCCCCAGGGACTAGCGGGGGGGCCGGGGGGCAAGAGACCCAGTACTTC. As protein: CASSAPGTSGGAGGQETQYF.

This chain joins TRBV28 and TRBJ1-5; D is uncertain. Germline V gene lookup returns CDR1 MDHEN and CDR2 SYDVKM. The V gene lost 3 bases and the J gene lost 6 bases, with 9 bases spanning the gap. There are 13 residues in the CDR3. CDR3 residues: CASSLRGGQPQHF. The CDR3 bases are TGTGCCAGCAGTTTGAGAGGCGGTCAGCCCCAGCATTTT.